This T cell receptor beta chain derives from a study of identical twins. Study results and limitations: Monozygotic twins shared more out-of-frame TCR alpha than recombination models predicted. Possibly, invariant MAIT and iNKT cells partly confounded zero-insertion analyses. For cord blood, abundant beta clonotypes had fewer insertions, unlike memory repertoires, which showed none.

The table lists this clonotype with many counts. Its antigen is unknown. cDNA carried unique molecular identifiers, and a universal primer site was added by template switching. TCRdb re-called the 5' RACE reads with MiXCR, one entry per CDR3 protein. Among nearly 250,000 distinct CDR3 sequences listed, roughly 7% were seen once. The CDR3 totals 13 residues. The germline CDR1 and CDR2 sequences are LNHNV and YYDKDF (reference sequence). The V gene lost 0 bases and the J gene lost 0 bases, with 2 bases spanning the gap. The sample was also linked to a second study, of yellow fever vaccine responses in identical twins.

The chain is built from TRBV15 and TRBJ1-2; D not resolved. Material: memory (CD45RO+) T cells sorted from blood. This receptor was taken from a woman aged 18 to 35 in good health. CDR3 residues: CATSRDPNYGYTF. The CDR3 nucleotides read TGTGCCACCAGCAGAGATCCTAACTATGGCTACACCTTC.